These 21 T cell receptor beta chains were sequenced from one sample in a study of CD8+ T cells in alopecia areata. RNA extraction and reverse transcription yielded cDNA as sequencing template. Measured with immunoSEQ multiplex PCR; TCRdb has only the in-frame clones, and not every one. The sample has some 200,000 clones; about 58% are singletons. Treatment meaning: oral pan-JAK inhibitor, 5-10 mg twice daily. Sequences were derived from CD4+ T cells sorted from blood, sampled at week 4, from a patient treated with tofacitinib. The receptors here all came from a human donor with alopecia areata.

The chain recombines TRBV4-2 with TRBJ2-3; 11 bases agree with TRBD2. The CDR3 sequence is 16 residues long. The germline gives CDR1 LGHNA, CDR2 YNFKEQ. V trimming: 3 bases; J trimming: 7 bases; junction bases outside the gene matches: 9. The CDR3 nucleotides are TGTGCCAGCAGCCACGTACTAGCGGGGGAGGTGAATACGCAGTATTTT. Its translation is CASSHVLAGEVNTQYF.

This chain uses TRBV15 with TRBJ2-5; the D is unclear. CDR1 and CDR2 from the germline V gene are LNHNV and YYDKDF (reference sequence). V was clipped by 0 bases and J by 1 base, with 3 bases between them. The CDR3 is 13 amino acids. The CDR3 DNA follows: TGTGCCACCAGCAGAGATCCCCAAGAGACCCAGTACTTC. Its protein product is CATSRDPQETQYF.

The chain joins TRBV9 to TRBJ2-3; 8 nucleotides agree with TRBD1. The V segment lost 3 bases and the J segment 3 bases; nucleotides outside the gene matches: 9. The CDR3 is 16 residues long. The germline CDR1 and CDR2 sequences are SGDLS and YYNGEE. The CDR3 reads CASSGPTGGVTDTQYF. The CDR3 region has the DNA TGTGCCAGCAGCGGCCCCACAGGGGGAGTAACAGATACGCAGTATTTT.

V is TRBV2 and J is TRBJ2-1, with D tentatively TRBD1 or TRBD2 (5 bases each). The CDR3 loop spans 15 amino acids. Trimming pared 6 bases from V and 5 bases from J, leaving 17 bases between. Germline CDR1 is SNHLY and CDR2 is FYNNEI. For the CDR3, the DNA is TGTGCCAGCAGGGAGAGGGAAGTGGGGGACAATGAGCAGTTCTTC. Residues: CASREREVGDNEQFF.

V gene TRBV5-4 combines with J gene TRBJ2-1; TRBD1 aligns across 10 bases. Germline V gene sequence: CDR1 SGHNT, CDR2 YYREEE (reference sequence). The CDR3 consists of 15 residues. The J segment lost 12 bases and the V segment lost 0 bases, leaving 9 bases of the junction unmatched. CDR3 region: CASSLGGQGSIGQFF. The CDR3 nucleotides read TGTGCCAGCAGCTTGGGGGGACAGGGGAGTATAGGGCAGTTCTTC. The full variable domain, rest sourced from reference TRBV5-4 and TRBJ2-1, is ETGVTQSPTHLIKTRGQQVTLRCSSQSGHNTVSWYQQALGQGPQFIFQYYREEENGRGNFPPRFSGLQFPNYSSELNVNALELDDSALYLCASSLGGQGSIGQFFGPGTRLTVL.

The chain combines TRBV2 with TRBJ1-6; no reliable D call. CDR3 length equals 12 residues. Trimming stripped 1 base from V and 8 bases from J, with 3 bases between. CDR1 and CDR2 from the germline V gene are SNHLY and FYNNEI. CDR3 sequence (DNA): TGTGCCAGCAGTGAAGACTATTCACCCCTCCACTTT. Protein product: CASSEDYSPLHF. The whole variable domain, filled in from reference TRBV2 and TRBJ1-6, reads EPEVTQTPSHQVTQMGQEVILRCVPISNHLYFYWYRQILGQKVEFLVSFYNNEISEKSEIFDDQFSVERPDGSNFTLKIRSTKLEDSAMYFCASSEDYSPLHFGNGTRLTVT.

This sequence joins TRBV29-1 and TRBJ2-6; unclear D gene. Trimming left V 4 bases short and J 0 bases short, with 10 bases between. Germline V gives CDR1 SQVTM, CDR2 ANQGSEA. The CDR3 is 15 amino acids. The CDR3 loop reads CSVAGSGSGANVLTF. The CDR3 coding sequence is TGCAGCGTTGCAGGCTCAGGCTCTGGGGCCAACGTCCTGACTTTC.

In its sample, this clone was seen a few times. The chain couples TRBV4-3 to TRBJ2-1, with 8 nucleotides matching TRBD2. V dropped 1 base and J dropped 3; count of bases not matched to a gene: 5. The CDR3 runs to 16 residues. Germline V gene data show CDR1 as LGHNA and CDR2 as YSLEER. As DNA, the CDR3 is TGCGCCAGCAGCCAAGCTAAGCGGGGGAGCTACAATGAGCAGTTCTTC. Translating gives CASSQAKRGSYNEQFF.

This chain joins TRBV5-1 and TRBJ2-6; tentative D call: TRBD1 (6 bases). There are 17 residues in the CDR3. The V end was cut by 4 bases, the J end by 0 bases, with 14 bases between. Germline V gene data show CDR1 as SGHRS and CDR2 as YFSETQ. CDR3 in DNA: TGCGCCAGCAGCCAAACCGGACAGCGCTCTGGGGCCAACGTCCTGACTTTC. It codes for CASSQTGQRSGANVLTF. The full variable domain, its missing parts supplied by reference TRBV5-1 and TRBJ2-6, is KAGVTQTPRYLIKTRGQQVTLSCSPISGHRSVSWYQQTPGQGLQFLFEYFSETQRNKGNFPGRFSGRQFSNSRSEMNVSTLELGDSALYLCASSQTGQRSGANVLTFGAGSRLTVL.

This clone was seen a few times. The sample holds other DNA sequences that translate to the same CDR3. The genes are TRBV30 and TRBJ1-5; the D gene is possibly TRBD1 (5 bases). The CDR3 is made up of 13 amino acids. Germline V lookup: CDR1 GTSNPN, CDR2 SVGIG (reference sequence). Trimming stripped 3 bases from V and 0 bases from J, with 6 bases between. This chain's CDR3 is CAWSGGSNQPQHF. In nucleotides, the CDR3 is TGTGCCTGGAGCGGGGGTAGCAATCAGCCCCAGCATTTT.

This clone was observed a handful of times. The rearrangement uses TRBV5-1 and TRBJ2-1, with 9 bases matching TRBD1. V gave up 3 bases and J gave up 15 bases; unmatched junction bases: 10. This CDR3 region has 13 residues. Germline-derived CDR1 and CDR2 are SGHRS and YFSETQ. The CDR3 here is CASSSEQGARRFF. The CDR3 coding sequence is TGCGCCAGCAGCTCTGAACAGGGGGCGCGGAGGTTCTTC.

V is TRBV5-1 and J is TRBJ1-6; a possible D gene is TRBD1 (5 bases). V lost 0 bases, J lost 7 bases, and 11 bases lay in between. CDR3 size: 15 residues. Germline CDR1 reads SGHRS; CDR2 reads YFSETQ. The DNA of the CDR3 is TGCGCCAGCAGCTTGGACAGGTGGGACAATTCACCCCTCCACTTT. This encodes CASSLDRWDNSPLHF.

The rearrangement uses TRBV30 and TRBJ2-5; 7 nucleotides match TRBD2. Germline loops: CDR1 GTSNPN, CDR2 SVGIG (reference sequence). The CDR3 has 15 amino acids. V shed 0 bases and J 5 bases; nucleotides not matched to a gene: 9. In DNA, the CDR3 is TGTGCCTGGAGTGTCAGGACTAGAATTTGGGAGACCCAGTACTTC. This sequence encodes CAWSVRTRIWETQYF.

A few counts support this clone. V usage is TRBV7-2 and J usage is TRBJ1-5; 7 positions match TRBD1. V lost 5 bases to trimming and J lost 5 bases; unmatched junction nucleotides: 3. The CDR3 runs to 13 residues. Germline values: CDR1 SGHTA, CDR2 FQGNSA. This CDR3 reads CASSPRGDQPQHF. The CDR3 DNA follows: TGTGCCAGCAGCCCCAGGGGGGATCAGCCCCAGCATTTT. Looking up the rest from reference TRBV7-2 and TRBJ1-5 gives the full variable domain: GAGVSQSPSNKVTEKGKDVELRCDPISGHTALYWYRQSLGQGLEFLIYFQGNSAPDKSGLPSDRFSAERTGGSVSTLTIQRTQQEDSAVYLCASSPRGDQPQHFGDGTRLSIL.

This chain joins TRBV30 and TRBJ1-1, with a possible D match to TRBD1 (6 bases). The V end lost 4 bases, the J end lost 4 bases, and 10 bases lay between the germline ends. The CDR3 has 12 residues. The germline V gene has CDR1 GTSNPN and CDR2 SVGIG (reference sequence). CDR3 in DNA: TGTGCCTGGAAAGGGGGAAGCACTGAAGCTTTCTTT. This translates into CAWKGGSTEAFF. Variable domain in full (rest from reference TRBV30 and TRBJ1-1): SQTIHQWPATLVQPVGSPLSLECTVEGTSNPNLYWYRQAAGRGLQLLFYSVGIGQISSEVPQNLSASRPQDRQFILSSKKLLLSDSGFYLCAWKGGSTEAFFGQGTRLTVV.

As concerns this clone: The sample contains more than one DNA sequence encoding this CDR3. The rearrangement joins TRBV2 to TRBJ1-1; D not certain. CDR1 and CDR2 from the germline V gene are SNHLY and FYNNEI. Trimming removed 3 bases at V and 4 bases at J, with 6 bases between. This CDR3 is built from 12 residues. For the CDR3, the DNA is TGTGCCAGCAGTGAGGGAGGCACTGAAGCTTTCTTT. Residues: CASSEGGTEAFF.

The V and J genes are TRBV5-1 and TRBJ2-3; 8 bases fit TRBD2. The CDR3 runs to 16 residues. Germline assignment: CDR1 SGHRS and CDR2 YFSETQ. V lost 0 bases, J lost 2 bases, and 5 bases stayed unmatched. CDR3 region: CASSLGAGALTDTQYF. The CDR3 region has the DNA TGCGCCAGCAGCTTGGGAGCGGGGGCCCTCACAGATACGCAGTATTTT.

There are a few counts of this clone. V gene TRBV29-1 combines with J gene TRBJ2-5; 8 positions match TRBD1. Germline V CDR1 and CDR2: SQVTM, ANQGSEA. The CDR3 covers 13 residues. V gave up 6 bases and J gave up 1 base; unmatched junction bases: 4. The CDR3 protein is CSVLTGVQETQYF. DNA of the CDR3: TGCAGCGTCCTGACAGGGGTCCAAGAGACCCAGTACTTC.

The rearrangement joins TRBV29-1 to TRBJ1-2; D is unresolved. The CDR3 sequence is 13 residues long. Trimming removed 3 bases at V and 4 bases at J, with 12 bases between. Germline V gene sequence: CDR1 SQVTM, CDR2 ANQGSEA. This chain's CDR3 is CSVDSGSSYGYTF. CDR3 DNA sequence: TGCAGCGTTGATTCGGGTTCCAGCTATGGCTACACCTTC.

The chain employs TRBV28 and TRBJ2-1, with D uncertain. The V gene's germline CDR1 is MDHEN and CDR2 SYDVKM. V dropped 1 base and J dropped 6 bases, with 1 base sitting between them. The CDR3 loop spans 11 amino acids. The CDR3 sequence: CASSLSNEQFF. In DNA, the CDR3 is TGTGCCAGCAGTTTATCCAATGAGCAGTTCTTC.

There are a few counts of this clone. This chain uses TRBV30 with TRBJ2-7; TRBD2 matches 7 bases. There are 14 residues in the CDR3. With 2 bases clipped from V and 3 bases from J, the junction kept 7 bases outside the gene matches. CDR1 and CDR2 from the germline V gene are GTSNPN and SVGIG (reference sequence). CDR3 protein: CAWSRGLTNYEQYF. For the CDR3, the DNA is TGTGCCTGGAGTAGGGGACTAACTAACTACGAGCAGTACTTC.